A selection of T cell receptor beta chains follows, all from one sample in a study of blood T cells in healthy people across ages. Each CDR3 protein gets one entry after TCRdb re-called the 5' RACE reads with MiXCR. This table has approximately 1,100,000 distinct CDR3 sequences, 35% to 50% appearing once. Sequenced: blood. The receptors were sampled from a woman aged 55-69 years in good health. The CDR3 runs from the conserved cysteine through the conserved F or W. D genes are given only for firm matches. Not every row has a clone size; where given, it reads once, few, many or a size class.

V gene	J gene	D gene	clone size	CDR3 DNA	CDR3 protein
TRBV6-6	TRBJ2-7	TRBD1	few	TGTGCCAGCAGCAATCCGACAGGGGTCAACTACGAGCAGTACTTC	CASSNPTGVNYEQYF
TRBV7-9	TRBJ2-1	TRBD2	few	TGTGCCAGCAGCTCACGACTAGCGGGAGCTTACAATGAGCAGTTCTTC	CASSSRLAGAYNEQFF
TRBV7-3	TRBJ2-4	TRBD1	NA	TGTGCCAGCAGCTTTGGGACAGGGAAAGAGCAGTACTTC	CASSFGTGKEQYF
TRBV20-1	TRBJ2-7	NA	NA	TGCAGTGCTTGGGTCGTGAGCTCCTACGAGCAGTACTTC	CSAWVVSSYEQYF
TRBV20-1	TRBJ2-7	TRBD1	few	TGCAGTGCTAGAGATCCTCCAGGGGGTTCCTACGAGCAGTACTTC	CSARDPPGGSYEQYF
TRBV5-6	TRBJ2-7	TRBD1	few	TGTGCCAGCAGTTTCGGACAGGGAATCGTGGACGAGCAGTACTTC	CASSFGQGIVDEQYF
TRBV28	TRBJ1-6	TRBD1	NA	TGTGCCAGCAATGAACAGGGGAACTATAATTCACCCCTCCACTTT	CASNEQGNYNSPLHF
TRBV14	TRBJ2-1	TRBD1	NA	TGTGCCAGCGGCCGACAGACAGGGTATCTCGACGAGCAGTTCTTC	CASGRQTGYLDEQFF
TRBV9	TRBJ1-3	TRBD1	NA	TGTGCCAGCAGCGCCACAGGGGCCCCCTCTGGAAACACCATATATTTT	CASSATGAPSGNTIYF
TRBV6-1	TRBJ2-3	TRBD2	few	TGTGCCGGTGGGTTTGGTAGCGGGAGCACAGATACGCAGTATTTT	CAGGFGSGSTDTQYF
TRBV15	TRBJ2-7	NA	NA	TGTGCCACCAGCAGAGATAAGGGTTCCGAGCAGTACTTC	CATSRDKGSEQYF
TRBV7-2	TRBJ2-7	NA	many	TGTGCCAGCAGCCACGTCAGCGAGCAGTACTTC	CASSHVSEQYF
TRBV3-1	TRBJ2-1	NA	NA	TGTGCCAGCAGCCACCTAAGGGGGACCACCTACAATGAGCAGTTCTTC	CASSHLRGTTYNEQFF
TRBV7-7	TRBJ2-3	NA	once	TGTGCCAGCAGCCGGAGGTCTAGCACAGATACGCAGTATTTT	CASSRRSSTDTQYF
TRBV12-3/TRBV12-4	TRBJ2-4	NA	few	TGTGCCAGCAGTTTGGAGTGGGCCAAAAACATTCAGTACTTC	CASSLEWAKNIQYF
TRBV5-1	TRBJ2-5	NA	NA	TGCGCCAGCAGCTTGACCCCACCCAACAATGAGCAGTACTTC	CASSLTPPNNEQYF
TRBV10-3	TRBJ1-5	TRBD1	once	TGTGCCATCAGTGAGACGGGACAGGGGGCAGGTCAGCCCCAGCATTTT	CAISETGQGAGQPQHF
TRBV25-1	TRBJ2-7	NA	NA	TGTGCCAGCAGTCCACCCGGTGGGCAGCAATACGAGCAGTACTTC	CASSPPGGQQYEQYF
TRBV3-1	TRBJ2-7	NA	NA	TGTGCCAGCAGCCCTTATACCAGTGGCAGGGGCTACGAGCAGTACTTC	CASSPYTSGRGYEQYF
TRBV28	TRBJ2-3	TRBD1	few	TGTGCCAGCAGCGATAACAGGGGGCGGAAAAGCACAGATACGCAGTATTTT	CASSDNRGRKSTDTQYF
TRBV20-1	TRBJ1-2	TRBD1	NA	TGCAGTGCTCCCGGGACAGGGGGCGGCTATGGCTACACCTTC	CSAPGTGGGYGYTF
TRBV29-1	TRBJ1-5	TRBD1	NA	TGCAGCGTCCGGGGACAGGGCGGGCAGCCCCAGCATTTT	CSVRGQGGQPQHF
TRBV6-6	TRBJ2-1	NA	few	TGTGCCAGCAGTTACGCGCGGGATGAGCAGTTCTTC	CASSYARDEQFF
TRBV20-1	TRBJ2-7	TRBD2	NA	TGCAGTGCTGGGAGCGGGAGTTTTAACTACGAGCAGTACTTC	CSAGSGSFNYEQYF
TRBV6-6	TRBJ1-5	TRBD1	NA	TGTGCCAGCAGCCTGGGAAAGACAGGGAATAGCAATCAGCCCCAGCATTTT	CASSLGKTGNSNQPQHF
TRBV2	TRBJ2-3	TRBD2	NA	TGTGCCAGCTGCAGATTTTGGGGCCTAGCGGGGAGCACAGATACGCAGTATTTT	CASCRFWGLAGSTDTQYF
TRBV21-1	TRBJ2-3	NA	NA	TGTGCCAGCAGCACACGTACGGGAGTGTCAGATACGCAGTATTTT	CASSTRTGVSDTQYF
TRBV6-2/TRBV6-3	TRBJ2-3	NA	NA	TGTGCCAGCACGGGCGCCCTTAAGAGGACTAGCACAGATACGCAGTATTTT	CASTGALKRTSTDTQYF
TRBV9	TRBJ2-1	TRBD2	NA	TGTGCCAGCAGCCTACTAGCGAACTCCTACAATGAGCAGTTCTTC	CASSLLANSYNEQFF
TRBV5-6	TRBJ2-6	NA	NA	TGTGCCAGCAGCTCTACCGGTCGTGGGACCAACGTCCTGACTTTC	CASSSTGRGTNVLTF
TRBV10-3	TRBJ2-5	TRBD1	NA	TGTGCCATCAGGCCCCAGGGGGCTCAGAGCTCCTACAAGCAGTACTTC	CAIRPQGAQSSYKQYF
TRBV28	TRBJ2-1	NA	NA	TGTGCCAGCAGTCCTCCGGGACCGGGGTCAGATGAGCAGTTCTTC	CASSPPGPGSDEQFF